The clone carrying this T cell receptor (beta chain) was counted many times. Its antigen is unidentified. This sample is part of a study of neurological immune-mediated disorders. Findings of the study overall: Expanded clones shared no CDR3 amino acid sequences across subjects, suggesting private repertoires in all groups.

TCRdb reprocessed the 5' RACE reads via MiXCR and lists one record per CDR3 protein. Among 20,000 or so distinct CDR3 sequences listed, about 2.8% were seen once. What was sequenced was PBMCs. This receptor was taken from a young woman with multiple sclerosis.

This chain's CDR3 is CASSSTPIGQGGVDEQFF. The CDR3 bases are TGCGCCAGCAGCTCCACCCCTATAGGACAGGGAGGTGTTGATGAGCAGTTCTTC. The genes are TRBV5-1 and TRBJ2-1, with 8 bases lining up with TRBD1. This CDR3 comprises 18 residues. V gave up 3 bases and J gave up 8 bases; unmatched junction bases: 19. Germline values: CDR1 SGHRS, CDR2 YFSETQ. Full variable domain (outside the CDR3, taken from reference TRBV5-1 and TRBJ2-1): KAGVTQTPRYLIKTRGQQVTLSCSPISGHRSVSWYQQTPGQGLQFLFEYFSETQRNKGNFPGRFSGRQFSNSRSEMNVSTLELGDSALYLCASSSTPIGQGGVDEQFFGPGTRLTVL.